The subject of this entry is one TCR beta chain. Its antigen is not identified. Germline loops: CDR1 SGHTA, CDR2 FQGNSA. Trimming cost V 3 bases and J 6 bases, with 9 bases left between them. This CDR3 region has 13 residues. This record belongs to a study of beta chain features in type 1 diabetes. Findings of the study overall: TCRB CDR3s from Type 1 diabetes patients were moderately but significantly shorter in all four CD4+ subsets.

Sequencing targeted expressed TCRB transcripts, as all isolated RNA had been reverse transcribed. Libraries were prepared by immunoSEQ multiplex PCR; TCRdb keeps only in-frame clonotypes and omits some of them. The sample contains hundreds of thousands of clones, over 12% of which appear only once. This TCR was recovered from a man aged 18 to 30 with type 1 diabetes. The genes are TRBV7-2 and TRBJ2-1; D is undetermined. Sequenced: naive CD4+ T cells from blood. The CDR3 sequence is CASSFGESNEQFF. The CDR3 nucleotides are TGTGCCAGCAGCTTTGGGGAAAGCAATGAGCAGTTCTTC.